This TCR beta chain was observed in a study of blood T cell repertoires in COVID-19. The CDR3 totals 16 residues. With V trimmed by 4 bases and J by 3 bases, 8 bases remained unmatched. Per the germline V gene, CDR1 is LNHNV and CDR2 is YYDKDF (reference sequence). This clone was observed a handful of times. Data came from immunoSEQ multiplex PCR; TCRdb stores just in-frame clones and leaves some out. The profile shows under 250,000 clones, approximately 80% of them singletons. The sequenced sample consisted of peripheral blood. The TCR originated in a human donor in a cohort sampled during active COVID-19. The chain uses TRBV15 and TRBJ2-5, with 10 bases identical to TRBD1. For the CDR3, the DNA is TGTGCCACCAGCACCAGACAGGGGGCAATTAAAGAGACCCAGTACTTC. This codes for CATSTRQGAIKETQYF. The whole variable domain, filled in from reference TRBV15 and TRBJ2-5, reads DAMVIQNPRYQVTQFGKPVTLSCSQTLNHNVMYWYQQKSSQAPKLLFHYYDKDFNNEADTPDNFQSRRPNTSFCFLDIRSPGLGDTAMYLCATSTRQGAIKETQYFGPGTRLLVL.